This TCR beta chain was captured in a study of T-cell memory formation after mild COVID-19. Overall study results and limits: CD4+ clones that contracted lay mainly in CM and EM; CD8+ ones lay in EMRA.

TCRdb called the 5' RACE reads again in MiXCR, with one record for every CDR3 protein. The sample includes 250,000 to 350,000 distinct CDR3 sequences, more than 15% of them seen just once. In the case of this clonotype: What it recognizes is unknown.

V was pared by 5 bases and J by 3 bases, with 16 bases between. The CDR3 extends over 15 amino acids. The TCR sequence derives from a man between 18 and 35 years old who had mild COVID-19 (a few samples of this study predate the infection). Cell type and time point are not known. This chain joins TRBV12-3 or TRBV12-4 and TRBJ1-2; TRBD1 might be the D (6 bases). The sample was PBMCs or a T cell subset sorted from them (not recorded which). This chain's CDR3 is CASSHTLAGDYGYTF. CDR3 DNA sequence: TGTGCCAGCAGTCACACCCTAGCAGGGGACTATGGCTACACCTTC.